This T cell receptor beta chain was profiled in a study of blood T cell repertoires in COVID-19. Clones were read by immunoSEQ multiplex PCR, and TCRdb kept only the in-frame ones, dropping some. The sample has roughly 230,000 clones, more than 65% seen once. CDR3 length: 15 amino acids. Per the germline V gene, CDR1 is LGHNA and CDR2 is YSLEER. V dropped 5 bases and J dropped 2; count of bases not matched to a gene: 4. The sequencing sample was made of PBMCs or T cells enriched from blood (not recorded which). The source is a man in his fifties who had recovered from COVID-19. The chain uses TRBV4-3 and TRBJ2-3; 10 nucleotides line up with TRBD1. DNA of the CDR3: TGCGCCAGCAGCTCTCGACAGGGGGCCACAGATACGCAGTATTTT. Translating it yields CASSSRQGATDTQYF.